This passage covers 32 T cell receptor beta chains from one sample sequenced in a study of PD-L1 blockade in urothelial cancer. Measured with immunoSEQ multiplex PCR; TCRdb has only the in-frame clones, and not every one. The table has 15,000 to 20,000 clones, 89% seen once; the top ten hold about 13%. As to time point: pretreatment peripheral blood. Sequencing used PBMCs, obtained around atezolizumab (anti-PD-L1) treatment. Source of these receptors: a man between 65 and 85 years old with urothelial cancer.

This clone showed up just once. V is TRBV6-5 and J is TRBJ1-2, with no clear D. CDR3 length equals 13 residues. V was trimmed by 0 bases and J by 8 bases, leaving 10 bases between them. The V gene's germline CDR1 is MNHEY and CDR2 SVGAGI. The CDR3 is CASSYSGVRGYTF. CDR3 nucleotides: TGTGCCAGCAGTTACTCCGGGGTCAGAGGCTACACCTTC.

The rearrangement links TRBV2 to TRBJ2-1; TRBD1 might be the D (5 bases). The germline CDR1 and CDR2 sequences are SNHLY and FYNNEI. The CDR3 contains 19 residues. Trimming stripped 4 bases from V and 8 bases from J, with 30 bases between. DNA of the CDR3: TGTGCCAGCAGTGGAGCGTTGAGAGCAGGTGACAGACTTTTTGATGAGCAGTTCTTC. It codes for CASSGALRAGDRLFDEQFF.

The chain employs TRBV18 and TRBJ2-7, with 8 bases matching TRBD1. Unmatched junction bases numbered 9, after V lost 3 bases and J lost 5 bases. Per the germline V gene, CDR1 is KGHSH and CDR2 is LQKENI. The CDR3 length is 15 residues. Written as DNA, the CDR3 is TGTGCCAGCTCACCTCAGACAGGGGTGAGGAACGAGCAGTACTTC. Encoded protein: CASSPQTGVRNEQYF.

V and J are TRBV11-2 and TRBJ1-2; perhaps TRBD1 as D (5 bases). Germline V gives CDR1 SGHAT, CDR2 FQNNGV. The V gene lost 1 base and the J gene lost 3 bases, with 6 bases spanning the gap. The CDR3 runs to 13 residues. The CDR3 DNA reads as TGTGCCAGCAGCTTAGGGGGGGACTATGGCTACACCTTC. This encodes CASSLGGDYGYTF.

The CDR3, as DNA: TGTGCCAGCAGTTTAGTAGATGTCAGGGGGAGTCGGGACACTGAAGCTTTCTTT. Protein sequence: CASSLVDVRGSRDTEAFF. The rearrangement links TRBV27 to TRBJ1-1; 7 bases map to TRBD1. CDR1 and CDR2 (germline): MNHEY, SMNVEV (reference sequence). The V and J ends lost 2 bases and 3 bases, in that order; junction bases with no gene match: 15. The CDR3 spans 18 residues.

This chain joins TRBV5-4 and TRBJ2-1; no firm D call. CDR1 and CDR2 (germline): SGHNT, YYREEE (reference sequence). V was trimmed by 1 base and J by 7 bases, leaving 6 bases between them. CDR3 size: 12 residues. The chain's CDR3 is CASSLPSNEQFF. The CDR3 DNA is TGTGCCAGCAGCTTGCCTAGTAATGAGCAGTTCTTC.

The V gene is TRBV6-5, the J gene TRBJ1-6, with a possible D match to TRBD1 (6 bases). Germline loops: CDR1 MNHEY, CDR2 SVGAGI. CDR3 length: 15 residues. V was cut by 0 bases and J by 9 bases, with 12 bases left in between. CDR3 protein: CASSYSIQGRSPLHF. The CDR3, as DNA: TGTGCCAGCAGTTACTCGATACAGGGCCGTTCACCCCTCCACTTT.

The chain links TRBV5-6 to TRBJ2-2, with TRBD2 matching 9 bases. Trimming cost V 4 bases and J 6 bases; bases outside gene matches: 10. From germline, CDR1 is SGHDT and CDR2 YYEEEE. The CDR3 runs to 16 residues. This chain's CDR3 is CASSGVRRGGSGELFF. The CDR3 DNA follows: TGTGCCAGCAGCGGGGTTCGGCGGGGGGGCTCCGGGGAGCTGTTTTTT.

This rearrangement joins TRBV27 to TRBJ2-5, with 8 bases matching TRBD1. Looked up from germline, CDR1 is MNHEY and CDR2 is SMNVEV (reference sequence). The V and J ends lost 4 bases and 2 bases, in that order; junction bases with no gene match: 6. The CDR3 has 15 amino acids. The CDR3 spells CASSSGTGAQETQYF. The DNA of the CDR3 is TGTGCCAGCAGTTCAGGGACAGGCGCGCAAGAGACCCAGTACTTC.

The V call is TRBV2, the J call TRBJ2-7, with 10 bases that match TRBD2. From germline, CDR1 is SNHLY and CDR2 FYNNEI. Trimming removed 4 bases from V and 6 bases from J; junction bases left unmatched: 9. The CDR3 consists of 15 residues. CDR3 residues: CASSVTSGNRPEQYF. The CDR3 region has the DNA TGTGCCAGCAGTGTTACTAGCGGGAACCGCCCCGAGCAGTACTTC.

This rearrangement joins TRBV5-6 to TRBJ2-7; 7 nucleotides align to TRBD1. Germline assignment: CDR1 SGHDT and CDR2 YYEEEE. This CDR3 is 13 amino acids long. V was pared by 4 bases and J by 5 bases, with 6 bases of the junction left unmatched. CDR3 DNA sequence: TGTGCCAGCAGCCTAGGGACAGTCCACGAGCAGTACTTC. Protein sequence: CASSLGTVHEQYF.

CDR3 residues: CASSLRDRGWIAQETQYF. In DNA, the CDR3 is TGTGCCAGCAGCTTAAGGGACAGGGGGTGGATCGCCCAAGAGACCCAGTACTTC. This sequence joins TRBV7-8 and TRBJ2-5, with 11 bases fitting TRBD1. The trim removed 2 bases at V and 1 base at J, leaving 9 bases unmatched. Looked up from germline, CDR1 is SGHVS and CDR2 is FQNEAQ. The CDR3 spans 18 residues.

The chain employs TRBV9 and TRBJ1-5; D unresolved. Germline-derived CDR1 and CDR2 are SGDLS and YYNGEE. V was pared by 0 bases and J by 7 bases, with 8 bases between. The CDR3 totals 13 residues. CDR3 amino acids: CASSVGLQQPQHF. The CDR3 nucleotides are TGTGCCAGCAGCGTAGGGTTGCAGCAGCCCCAGCATTTT.

The chain joins TRBV25-1 to TRBJ1-5, with D uncertain. V gave up 3 bases and J gave up 7 bases, with 10 bases separating them. The CDR3 length is 13 residues. The germline V gene encodes CDR1 MGHDK and CDR2 SYGVNS. CDR3 bases: TGTGCCAGCAGTGAGCGGGGAAGGCAGCCCCAGCATTTT. Translating it yields CASSERGRQPQHF.

The rearrangement links TRBV6-6 to TRBJ1-2; 7 nucleotides align to TRBD1. Germline values: CDR1 MNHNY, CDR2 SVGAGI (reference sequence). The CDR3 is 16 amino acids. Trimming cost V 6 bases and J 7 bases; bases outside gene matches: 17. The CDR3 protein is CASSPTGLDRRGGYTF. CDR3 nucleotides: TGTGCCAGCAGCCCGACAGGGTTGGATCGGAGAGGTGGCTACACCTTC.

The J gene is TRBJ2-5, the V gene TRBV5-1; D is possibly TRBD2 (5 bases). The CDR3 length is 14 residues. CDR1 and CDR2 (germline): SGHRS, YFSETQ. V shed 4 bases and J shed 4 bases, with 14 bases lying between them. The CDR3 region has the DNA TGCGCCAGCAGCCCAGCGGTAGAACCAGAGACCCAGTACTTC. This encodes CASSPAVEPETQYF.

The chain is built from TRBV6-5 and TRBJ2-7; no firm D call. CDR3 length: 14 residues. Germline-derived CDR1 and CDR2 are MNHEY and SVGAGI. The germline V and J ends were trimmed by 4 bases and 3 bases, with 13 bases remaining between them. The CDR3 protein is CASSSPSSHYEQYF. Written as DNA, the CDR3 is TGTGCCAGCAGTTCCCCCTCCTCACACTACGAGCAGTACTTC.

The CDR3 loop is CASRQGTGYTF. Written as DNA, the CDR3 is TGTGCCAGCAGACAGGGTACTGGCTACACCTTC. This chain links TRBV2 with TRBJ1-2; a weak D match, TRBD1 (6 bases). This CDR3 has 11 amino acids. The V end was cut by 6 bases, the J end by 7 bases, with 9 bases between. Germline-derived CDR1 and CDR2 are SNHLY and FYNNEI. The entire variable domain, with the rest obtained from reference TRBV2 and TRBJ1-2, is as follows: EPEVTQTPSHQVTQMGQEVILRCVPISNHLYFYWYRQILGQKVEFLVSFYNNEISEKSEIFDDQFSVERPDGSNFTLKIRSTKLEDSAMYFCASRQGTGYTFGSGTRLTVV.

This sequence joins TRBV19 and TRBJ2-2; 8 bases map to TRBD1. Germline assignment: CDR1 LNHDA and CDR2 SQIVND (reference sequence). CDR3 length: 17 amino acids. Trimming cost V 4 bases and J 6 bases; bases outside gene matches: 13. CDR3 in amino acids: CASSKLPSTGEAGELFF. DNA of the CDR3: TGTGCCAGTAGTAAATTACCGTCGACAGGGGAGGCCGGGGAGCTGTTTTTT. Together with reference TRBV19 and TRBJ2-2, the CDR3 gives the full variable domain: DGGITQSPKYLFRKEGQNVTLSCEQNLNHDAMYWYRQDPGQGLRLIYYSQIVNDFQKGDIAEGYSVSREKKESFPLTVTSAQKNPTAFYLCASSKLPSTGEAGELFFGEGSRLTVL.

The V and J genes are TRBV4-1 and TRBJ1-5; D might be TRBD1 (5 bases). Trimming took 1 base from V and 7 from J, leaving 17 bases between them. Germline V gene data show CDR1 as MGHRA and CDR2 as YSYEKL. This CDR3 contains 16 residues. The CDR3 spells CASSQGGANSGQPQHF. The CDR3 nucleotides read TGCGCCAGCAGCCAAGGGGGCGCAAATAGCGGGCAGCCCCAGCATTTT.

V gene TRBV6-5 combines with J gene TRBJ1-3; 7 bases match TRBD1. Germline assignment: CDR1 MNHEY and CDR2 SVGAGI. CDR3 length: 14 amino acids. The J segment lost 3 bases and the V segment lost 2 bases, leaving 1 base of the junction unmatched. CDR3 DNA: TGTGCCAGCAGTTACCGGGACAGTGGAAACACCATATATTTT. It codes for CASSYRDSGNTIYF.

This clone occurred once. The chain uses TRBV7-9 and TRBJ2-1; 7 bases map to TRBD1. This CDR3 has 13 residues. V dropped 3 bases and J dropped 9; count of bases not matched to a gene: 5. Germline V gene data show CDR1 as SEHNR and CDR2 as FQNEAQ (reference sequence). CDR3: CASSFTGVGEQFF. In DNA, the CDR3 is TGTGCCAGCAGCTTTACAGGGGTCGGTGAGCAGTTCTTC.

The CDR3 protein is CASSLSTDTQYF. The CDR3 DNA follows: TGTGCCAGTAGTCTAAGCACAGATACGCAGTATTTT. This chain links TRBV19 with TRBJ2-3, with D unclear. Germline V gene sequence: CDR1 LNHDA, CDR2 SQIVND (reference sequence). The CDR3 totals 12 residues. Trimming removed 5 bases from V and 0 bases from J, with 3 bases in between.

The chain has TRBV10-3 and TRBJ2-3; D is possibly TRBD1 (6 bases). The CDR3 consists of 16 residues. Germline V CDR1 and CDR2: ENHRY, SYGVKD. Between the trimmed V and J ends, which lost 6 bases and 2 bases, there was a span of 18 bases. This CDR3 reads CAIRVRGIANTDTQYF. CDR3 DNA sequence: TGTGCCATCAGGGTTAGGGGGATTGCTAACACAGATACGCAGTATTTT.

This chain links TRBV6-5 with TRBJ2-7; the match to TRBD2 covers 13 bases. CDR3 length equals 15 residues. The ends lost 5 bases at V and 2 bases at J; junction bases unmatched: 3. Germline-derived CDR1 and CDR2 are MNHEY and SVGAGI. The CDR3 loop is CASSTSGGVTYEQYF. CDR3 in DNA: TGTGCCAGCAGTACTAGCGGGGGGGTAACCTACGAGCAGTACTTC.

The rearrangement joins TRBV19 to TRBJ2-7; 8 bases agree with TRBD1. The ends lost 6 bases at V and 9 bases at J; junction bases unmatched: 13. This CDR3 contains 14 residues. Germline loops: CDR1 LNHDA, CDR2 SQIVND (reference sequence). This chain's CDR3 is CASSTGTDRARQYF. Written as DNA, the CDR3 is TGTGCCAGTAGCACCGGGACGGACAGGGCAAGGCAGTACTTC.

The chain carries TRBV6-4 and TRBJ2-7; 8 bases are shared with TRBD1. Losses at the gene ends were 10 bases for V and 4 bases for J; bases not matched to a gene: 3. This CDR3 is 11 amino acids long. Germline V lookup: CDR1 MRHNA, CDR2 SNTAGT. CDR3 amino acids: CATGQGYEQYF. CDR3 DNA sequence: TGTGCCACCGGACAGGGTTACGAGCAGTACTTC.

V is TRBV27 and J is TRBJ2-7; TRBD1 matches at 8 bases. The V segment lost 6 bases and the J segment 7 bases; nucleotides outside the gene matches: 11. This CDR3 contains 14 residues. Per germline, CDR1 MNHEY and CDR2 SMNVEV (reference sequence). The CDR3 DNA reads as TGTGCCAGCAGCAGGACAGGGACCCCGGGTGAGCAGTACTTC. This codes for CASSRTGTPGEQYF.

This clone has only one observation. V is TRBV5-8 and J is TRBJ2-5, with 7 positions matching TRBD2. With 0 bases clipped from V and 5 bases from J, the junction kept 7 bases outside the gene matches. CDR1 and CDR2 (germline): SGHTS, YDEGEE. The CDR3 consists of 15 residues. CDR3 DNA: TGTGCCAGCAGCTTGGTTGTTAGCGGGTCTGAGACCCAGTACTTC. It codes for CASSLVVSGSETQYF.

This clone has more than one count but fewer than ten. The V and J genes are TRBV13 and TRBJ1-1; 12 bases align to TRBD1. CDR3 length equals 18 residues. Germline V lookup: CDR1 PRHDT, CDR2 FYEKMQ (reference sequence). With V trimmed by 1 base and J by 1 base, 7 bases remained unmatched. CDR3 DNA sequence: TGTGCCAGCAGCTTAGATCGGGACAGGGGGCAATGGAACACTGAAGCTTTCTTT. It encodes CASSLDRDRGQWNTEAFF.

V and J are TRBV30 and TRBJ2-1, with D perhaps matching TRBD1 (6 bases). The germline V gene has CDR1 GTSNPN and CDR2 SVGIG (reference sequence). The CDR3 contains 13 residues. Trimming took off 4 bases at V and 0 bases at J, with 7 bases between the two ends. CDR3 sequence: CAWTDSSYNEQFF. The CDR3 DNA sequence: TGTGCCTGGACGGACAGCTCCTACAATGAGCAGTTCTTC.

The V and J genes are TRBV2 and TRBJ1-3; possible D gene TRBD1, 5 bases. This CDR3 has 16 amino acids. Trimming removed 7 bases from V and 0 bases from J, with 16 bases in between. CDR1 SNHLY and CDR2 FYNNEI come from the germline V gene. CDR3 coding DNA: TGTGCCAGCACCTCCCAGGCAGGGCACTCTGGAAACACCATATATTTT. Protein sequence: CASTSQAGHSGNTIYF.